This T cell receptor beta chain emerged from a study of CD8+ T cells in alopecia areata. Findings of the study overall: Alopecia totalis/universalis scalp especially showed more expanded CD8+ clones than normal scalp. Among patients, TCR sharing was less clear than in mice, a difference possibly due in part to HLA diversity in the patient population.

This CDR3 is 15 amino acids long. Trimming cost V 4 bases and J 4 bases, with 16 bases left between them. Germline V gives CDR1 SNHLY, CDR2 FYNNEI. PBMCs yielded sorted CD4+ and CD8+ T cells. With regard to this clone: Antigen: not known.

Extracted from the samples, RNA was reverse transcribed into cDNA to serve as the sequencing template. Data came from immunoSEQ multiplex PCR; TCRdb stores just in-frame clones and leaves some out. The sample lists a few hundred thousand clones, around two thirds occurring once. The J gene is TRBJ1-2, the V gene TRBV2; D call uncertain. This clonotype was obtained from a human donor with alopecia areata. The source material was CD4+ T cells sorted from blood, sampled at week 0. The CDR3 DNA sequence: TGTGCCAGCAGTGTCGCCGGCGGCTCGGGCTATGGCTACACCTTC. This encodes CASSVAGGSGYGYTF.